The entry below describes one T cell receptor (beta chain). The data stem from a study of CD8 T cells in Susac syndrome. Sequencing targeted TCR beta in T cells from blood (CD8+ and CD4+). TEMRA cells underwent FACS enrichment and CD8+ and CD4+ T cells underwent negative isolation. Germline-derived CDR1 and CDR2 are ENHRY and SYGVKD. The V end was cut by 1 base, the J end by 0 bases, with 18 bases between. This CDR3 spans 18 amino acids. Random hexamers were used to reverse transcribe 0.5 to 1 ug of RNA. From the immunoSEQ multiplex PCR reads, TCRdb called clonotypes with MiXCR, one entry per CDR3 protein. Of about 290,000 distinct CDR3 sequences detected, 65% to 90% appear once; the ten largest clones hold around 0.21%.

V usage is TRBV10-3 and J usage is TRBJ1-1; no reliable D call. Sequencing was carried out using CD8+ T cells from PBMCs. The receptor comes from a human donor with multiple sclerosis. The CDR3 sequence is CAISEYPGPTSMNTEAFF. CDR3 bases: TGTGCCATCAGTGAGTATCCGGGTCCCACCTCTATGAACACTGAAGCTTTCTTT.